This TCR beta chain was found in a study of neurological immune-mediated disorders. Study results and limitations: The highest TCR clonal expansion occurred in HTLV-1-associated myelopathy; multiple sclerosis fell below healthy controls.

As for the cDNA, it was generated by 5'RACE with 10-nucleotide random UMIs. In TCRdb, the 5' RACE reads were re-called with MiXCR into one record per CDR3 protein. The sample gives about 38,000 distinct CDR3 sequences, around 10% of which show up once; about 4% is in the top ten. As for time point: technical triplicate 1. Looked up from germline, CDR1 is MNHEY and CDR2 is SMNVEV (reference sequence). The CDR3 spans 16 residues. V was pared by 2 bases and J by 6 bases, with 5 bases of the junction left unmatched. This clonotype was found many times. Antigen: not known. Sequences were obtained from PBMCs. The source is a man in his 60s with HTLV-1-associated myelopathy (HAM/TSP). The chain couples TRBV27 to TRBJ2-1, with 12 bases fitting TRBD1. The CDR3 is CASSLHGTGGRNEQFF. The CDR3 DNA sequence: TGTGCCAGCAGTTTACACGGGACAGGGGGCCGCAATGAGCAGTTCTTC.